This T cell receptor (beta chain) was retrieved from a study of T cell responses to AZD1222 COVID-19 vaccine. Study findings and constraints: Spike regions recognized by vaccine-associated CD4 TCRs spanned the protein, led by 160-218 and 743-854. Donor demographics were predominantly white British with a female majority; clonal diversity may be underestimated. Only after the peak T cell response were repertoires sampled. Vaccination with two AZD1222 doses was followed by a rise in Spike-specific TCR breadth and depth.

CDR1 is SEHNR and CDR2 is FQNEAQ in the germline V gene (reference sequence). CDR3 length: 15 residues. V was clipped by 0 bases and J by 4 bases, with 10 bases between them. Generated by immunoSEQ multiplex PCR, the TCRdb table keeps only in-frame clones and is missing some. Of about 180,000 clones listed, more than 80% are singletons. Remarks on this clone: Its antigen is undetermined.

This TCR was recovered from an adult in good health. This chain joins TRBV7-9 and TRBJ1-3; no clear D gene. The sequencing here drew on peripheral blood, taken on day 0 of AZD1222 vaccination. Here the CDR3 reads CASSLAADSGNTIYF. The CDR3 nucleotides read TGTGCCAGCAGCTTAGCGGCCGACTCCGGAAACACCATATATTTT. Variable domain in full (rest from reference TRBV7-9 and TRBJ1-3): DTGVSQNPRHKITKRGQNVTFRCDPISEHNRLYWYRQTLGQGPEFLTYFQNEAQLEKSRLLSDRFSAERPKGSFSTLEIQRTEQGDSAMYLCASSLAADSGNTIYFGEGSWLTVV.